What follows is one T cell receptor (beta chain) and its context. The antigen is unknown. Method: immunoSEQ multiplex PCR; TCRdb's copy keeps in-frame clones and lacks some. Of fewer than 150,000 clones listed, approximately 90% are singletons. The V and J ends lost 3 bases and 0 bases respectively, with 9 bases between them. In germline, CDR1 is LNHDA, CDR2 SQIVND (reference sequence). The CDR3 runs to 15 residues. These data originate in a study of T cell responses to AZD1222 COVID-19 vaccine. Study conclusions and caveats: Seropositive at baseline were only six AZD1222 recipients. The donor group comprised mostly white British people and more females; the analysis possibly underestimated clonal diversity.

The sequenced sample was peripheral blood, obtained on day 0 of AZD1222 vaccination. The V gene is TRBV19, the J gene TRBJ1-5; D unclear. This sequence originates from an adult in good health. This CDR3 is CASSILGSSNQPQHF. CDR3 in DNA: TGTGCCAGTAGTATTTTAGGTTCTAGCAATCAGCCCCAGCATTTT.